This TCR beta chain stems from a study of post-analysis software for immune sequencing data. Study outcomes and limitations: Samples from one preparation batch, clustered by F measure, grouped strongly together. Included in a set of roughly five TRBV segments more frequent in patients than controls were TRBV5-6, TRBV5-1 and TRBV20-1. Multiple sclerosis patients showed significantly lower normalized Chao1 diversity than controls did.

V gave up 6 bases and J gave up 6 bases, with 18 bases separating them. There are 15 residues in the CDR3. Germline lookup yields CDR1 MNHNS and CDR2 SASEGT. As to this clonotype: Its antigen is still unknown.

Prepared libraries of TCR beta cDNA carried unique molecular identifiers. The T cell input of roughly 0.9 to 11 million gave about half a million cDNA molecules. TCRdb itself ran the PCR reads through MiXCR, one entry per CDR3 protein. This table has over 150,000 distinct CDR3 sequences, 35% to 40% appearing once. The genes are TRBV6-1 and TRBJ1-5; TRBD1 might be the D (5 bases). The receptor's source is a girl under 18 with multiple sclerosis. The sample here was blood, taken after autologous hematopoietic stem cell transplantation. DNA of the CDR3: TGTGCCAGCAGGGACGGACGGGGCGGGAGTCAGCCCCAGCATTTT. Residues: CASRDGRGGSQPQHF.